This T cell receptor (beta chain) was captured by sequencing in a study of cytomegalovirus exposure and HLA in healthy donors. Primers: 60 Vbeta forward and 13 Jbeta reverse. Here immunoSEQ multiplex PCR was the method, and the copy in TCRdb shows in-frame clones only, minus some. The sample has 90,000 or so clones; roughly 80% are singletons. The CDR3 runs to 13 residues. Germline lookup yields CDR1 ENHRY and CDR2 SYGVKD. To note about this clone: The junction departs from germline at one end; a sequencing error may be responsible.

The sample comprised PBMCs. The chain recombines TRBV10-3 with TRBJ1-4; D uncertain. This TCR derives from a man aged 25 to 40 in good health and CMV-seropositive. In DNA form, the CDR3 reads TGTGCCATCAGAGAGTCAGACGCGGTTGAACTGTTTTTT. Residues: CAIRESDAVELFF.